The 32 T cell receptor beta chains reported below all come from one sample, sequenced in a study of blood T cell repertoires in COVID-19. Data came from immunoSEQ multiplex PCR; TCRdb stores just in-frame clones and leaves some out. The table shows 200,000 to 300,000 clones, with 70% to 90% occurring only once. Input material: peripheral blood. These receptors all come from a young man with active or convalescent COVID-19.

The chain combines TRBV6-5 with TRBJ2-1; weak D call: TRBD2 (7 bases). Germline CDR1 MNHEY, CDR2 SVGAGI. The CDR3 sequence is 16 residues long. Deletions cut 0 bases from V and 6 bases from J, with 15 bases between. The CDR3 region is CASSYSGRGAGNEQFF. CDR3 sequence (DNA): TGTGCCAGCAGTTACTCGGGCCGGGGGGCGGGCAATGAGCAGTTCTTC.

The genes are TRBV7-9 and TRBJ1-4, with D perhaps TRBD1 (5 bases). Germline CDR1 is SEHNR and CDR2 is FQNEAQ (reference sequence). Trimming stripped 3 bases from V and 6 bases from J, with 17 bases between. The length of the CDR3 is 16 residues. The CDR3 sequence is CASSLGGARFDEKLFF. In nucleotides, the CDR3 is TGTGCCAGCAGCTTGGGAGGGGCGAGATTCGATGAAAAACTGTTTTTT.

The count of this clone is one. This chain connects TRBV5-1 to TRBJ1-4; unclear D gene. This CDR3 is 17 amino acids long. From germline, CDR1 is SGHRS and CDR2 YFSETQ. V was clipped by 4 bases and J by 8 bases, with 24 bases between them. The CDR3 nucleotides read TGCGCCAGCAGCGGAACTGGCGGGCCCCTCCCGGGGGAAAAACTGTTTTTT. Translation gives CASSGTGGPLPGEKLFF.

The count of this clone is one. The CDR3 sequence is CASRGHYYSNQPQHF. The CDR3 DNA follows: TGCGCCAGCAGGGGACACTATTATAGCAATCAGCCCCAGCATTTT. This chain connects TRBV10-1 to TRBJ1-5, with a possible D match to TRBD1 (6 bases). The germline V gene has CDR1 WNHNN and CDR2 SYGVQD (reference sequence). V lost 6 bases, J lost 0 bases, and 12 bases lay in between. CDR3 length equals 15 residues.

The table lists this clone with a few counts. This chain joins TRBV3-1 (or the pseudogene TRBV3-2) and TRBJ1-4; 9 bases map to TRBD1. The ends lost 1 base at V and 7 bases at J; junction bases unmatched: 7. This CDR3 is 16 amino acids long. Germline CDR1 is LGHDT and CDR2 is YNNKEL (reference sequence). The CDR3 reads CASSQGSTGGGEKLFF. For the CDR3, the DNA is TGTGCCAGCAGCCAAGGGTCGACAGGGGGTGGTGAAAAACTGTTTTTT.

This chain uses TRBV4-1 with TRBJ2-5, with TRBD2 matching over 9 bases. Per germline, CDR1 MGHRA and CDR2 YSYEKL. The CDR3 length is 19 residues. The ends lost 0 bases at V and 4 bases at J; junction bases unmatched: 15. The CDR3 DNA reads as TGCGCCAGCAGCCAAGAATCGGGTGGCGGGGGGGCAAGGAGAGAGACCCAGTACTTC. As protein: CASSQESGGGGARRETQYF.

The J gene is TRBJ2-1, the V gene TRBV5-4; D is perhaps TRBD2 (7 bases). The V end lost 5 bases, the J end lost 0 bases, and 15 bases lay between the germline ends. In germline, CDR1 is SGHNT, CDR2 YYREEE (reference sequence). The CDR3 length is 16 residues. This CDR3 reads CASSWGGGSSYNEQFF. The CDR3, as DNA: TGTGCCAGCAGTTGGGGGGGCGGAAGCTCCTACAATGAGCAGTTCTTC. The complete variable domain, with remaining parts taken from reference TRBV5-4 and TRBJ2-1, reads ETGVTQSPTHLIKTRGQQVTLRCSSQSGHNTVSWYQQALGQGPQFIFQYYREEENGRGNFPPRFSGLQFPNYSSELNVNALELDDSALYLCASSWGGGSSYNEQFFGPGTRLTVL.

The genes are TRBV9 and TRBJ2-1, with 13 positions matching TRBD2. With V trimmed by 2 bases and J by 8 bases, 4 bases remained unmatched. The CDR3 spans 15 residues. Germline loops: CDR1 SGDLS, CDR2 YYNGEE. CDR3 in DNA: TGTGCCAGCAGCGTCGGGACTAGCGGGGCCCATGAGCAGTTCTTC. Amino acids: CASSVGTSGAHEQFF.

V gene TRBV3-1 (or the pseudogene TRBV3-2) combines with J gene TRBJ2-1, with D maybe TRBD2 (7 bases). This CDR3 region has 16 residues. V was pared by 4 bases and J by 7 bases, with 20 bases between. CDR1 is LGHDT and CDR2 is YNNKEL in the germline V gene (reference sequence). The chain's CDR3 is CASSPHGGRTGNEQFF. The CDR3, as DNA: TGTGCCAGCAGCCCACACGGGGGGCGCACCGGGAATGAGCAGTTCTTC.

The chain uses TRBV6-4 and TRBJ1-1; D is uncertain. CDR3 length equals 14 residues. Germline CDR1 and CDR2: MRHNA and SNTAGT. Trimming pared 3 bases from V and 5 bases from J, leaving 13 bases between. Here the CDR3 reads CASSEDQKETEAFF. For the CDR3, the DNA is TGTGCCAGCAGTGAAGACCAAAAGGAGACTGAAGCTTTCTTT.

CDR3 amino acids: CASSQENPGQGGGYTF. The CDR3 DNA reads as TGCGCCAGCAGCCAAGAAAATCCGGGACAGGGTGGGGGCTACACCTTC. V and J are TRBV4-3 and TRBJ1-2; 9 bases map to TRBD1. V trimming: 0 bases; J trimming: 8 bases; junction bases outside the gene matches: 10. The CDR3 totals 16 residues. CDR1 LGHNA and CDR2 YSLEER come from the germline V gene.

The chain recombines TRBV29-1 with TRBJ1-5; possible D gene TRBD1, 6 bases. Germline V gene data show CDR1 as SQVTM and CDR2 as ANQGSEA. The germline V and J ends were trimmed by 6 bases and 3 bases, with 12 bases remaining between them. This CDR3 has 13 amino acids. This CDR3 is CSVETGYNQPQHF. In DNA, the CDR3 is TGCAGCGTGGAAACAGGGTACAATCAGCCCCAGCATTTT.

CDR3 sequence reads: CASSATLQGDGYTF. In DNA form, the CDR3 reads TGTGCCAGCAGCGCAACACTCCAGGGGGACGGCTACACCTTC. V and J are TRBV7-3 and TRBJ1-2; 7 nucleotides match TRBD1. V lost 5 bases and J lost 8; bases outside the gene matches: 11. The CDR3 covers 14 residues. Germline values: CDR1 SGHTA, CDR2 FQGTGA.

As to this clone: Other DNA sequences in the sample encode the same CDR3. V usage is TRBV9 and J usage is TRBJ2-7, with 7 nucleotides matching TRBD1. The CDR3 extends over 14 amino acids. Trimming at V came to 3 bases and at J to 2 bases, leaving 5 bases not matched to a gene. The V gene's germline CDR1 is SGDLS and CDR2 YYNGEE. This CDR3 is CASSARDRAYEQYF. The CDR3 DNA follows: TGTGCCAGCAGCGCCCGGGACAGAGCCTACGAGCAGTACTTC.

The chain uses TRBV15 and TRBJ2-2, with 15 bases identical to TRBD2. V shed 4 bases and J 0 bases; nucleotides not matched to a gene: 3. Germline lookup yields CDR1 LNHNV and CDR2 YYDKDF (reference sequence). This CDR3 comprises 18 residues. CDR3 amino acids: CATSIGLAGGTNTGELFF. CDR3 nucleotide sequence: TGTGCCACCAGCATAGGACTAGCGGGGGGGACGAACACCGGGGAGCTGTTTTTT.

The chain is built from TRBV19 and TRBJ2-7; D is possibly TRBD1 (6 bases). Looked up from germline, CDR1 is LNHDA and CDR2 is SQIVND (reference sequence). Trimming left V 5 bases short and J 3 bases short, with 14 bases between. There are 14 residues in the CDR3. This CDR3 reads CASSVTGYFYEQYF. The CDR3 DNA follows: TGTGCCAGTAGTGTTACAGGGTATTTCTACGAGCAGTACTTC.

This clone was seen only a few times. V usage is TRBV12-3 or TRBV12-4 and J usage is TRBJ1-2, with D unclear. This CDR3 is built from 12 residues. Trimming took 3 bases from V and 6 from J, leaving 8 bases between them. Written as DNA, the CDR3 is TGTGCCAGCAGTTTTAGTCTTGATGGCTACACCTTC. Its translation is CASSFSLDGYTF.

This clone was detected once. The chain joins TRBV7-9 to TRBJ1-1; no definite D call. Germline CDR1 reads SEHNR; CDR2 reads FQNEAQ (reference sequence). There are 13 residues in the CDR3. V lost 7 bases to trimming and J lost 4 bases, with 13 bases between them. CDR3 nucleotide sequence: TGTGCCAGCACGCGGGAAGGGTCCACTGAAGCTTTCTTT. Translated, it gives CASTREGSTEAFF.

The chain employs TRBV5-1 and TRBJ1-1; D gene uncertain. The CDR3 is 12 amino acids. V shed 4 bases and J shed 1 base, with 5 bases lying between them. Per the germline V gene, CDR1 is SGHRS and CDR2 is YFSETQ. CDR3 nucleotides: TGCGCCAGCAGCCAACAGAACACTGAAGCTTTCTTT. Its protein product is CASSQQNTEAFF.

The V call is TRBV27, the J call TRBJ1-2; 8 bases align to TRBD1. Germline V lookup: CDR1 MNHEY, CDR2 SMNVEV (reference sequence). CDR3 length equals 14 residues. Trimming removed 4 bases from V and 1 base from J; junction bases left unmatched: 2. The CDR3 bases are TGTGCCAGCAGTTCGACAGGGGTTAACTATGGCTACACCTTC. Translated: CASSSTGVNYGYTF.

This chain links TRBV5-6 with TRBJ2-3; 8 nucleotides align to TRBD1. In germline, CDR1 is SGHDT, CDR2 YYEEEE. The CDR3 is 14 residues long. The junction had 9 bases not matched to a gene; V was cut back by 10 bases and J by 2 bases. The CDR3 DNA sequence: TGTGCCGGGACAGGCCCTGGTCCCACAGATACGCAGTATTTT. It encodes CAGTGPGPTDTQYF.

V usage is TRBV5-1 and J usage is TRBJ1-2; 11 nucleotides align to TRBD1. The CDR3 totals 14 residues. V shed 2 bases and J 4 bases; nucleotides not matched to a gene: 1. The germline CDR1 and CDR2 sequences are SGHRS and YFSETQ. This CDR3 reads CASSFGQGAYGYTF. CDR3 DNA: TGCGCCAGCAGCTTCGGACAGGGGGCCTATGGCTACACCTTC.

The rearrangement joins TRBV7-2 to TRBJ2-2; D is perhaps TRBD2 (6 bases). The CDR3 has 14 amino acids. Germline CDR1 and CDR2: SGHTA and FQGNSA. The V gene lost 7 bases and the J gene lost 1 base, with 10 bases spanning the gap. In DNA form, the CDR3 reads TGTGCCAGCAAAAGGGGAGGGAACACCGGGGAGCTGTTTTTT. Residues: CASKRGGNTGELFF.

The chain employs TRBV11-3 and TRBJ2-1, with a possible D match to TRBD2 (6 bases). The CDR3 length is 15 residues. The V gene lost 0 bases and the J gene lost 6 bases, with 12 bases spanning the gap. Germline V gives CDR1 SGHNT, CDR2 YENEEA. As DNA, the CDR3 is TGTGCCAGCAGCTTAGATCTAAGGGAGGTCAATGAGCAGTTCTTC. Its translation: CASSLDLREVNEQFF.

This chain uses TRBV5-6 with TRBJ2-1; 9 bases map to TRBD2. The CDR3 sequence is 15 residues long. The ends lost 2 bases at V and 4 bases at J; junction bases unmatched: 4. Germline V gives CDR1 SGHDT, CDR2 YYEEEE. Written as DNA, the CDR3 is TGTGCCAGCAGCTTAGGACTAGCGAGTTACAATGAGCAGTTCTTC. This gives the protein CASSLGLASYNEQFF.

The count of this clone is one. The genes are TRBV18 and TRBJ2-3; 7 bases line up with TRBD1. The CDR3 length is 15 residues. Per germline, CDR1 KGHSH and CDR2 LQKENI. The V segment lost 4 bases and the J segment 0 bases; nucleotides outside the gene matches: 4. This CDR3 reads CASSRDRSSTDTQYF. CDR3 nucleotide sequence: TGTGCCAGCTCACGGGACAGATCTAGCACAGATACGCAGTATTTT.

Written as DNA, the CDR3 is TGTGCCAGCAGCCCCTTGGGGGCCCAGGGGGATACGCAGTATTTT. It encodes CASSPLGAQGDTQYF. The rearrangement links TRBV7-6 to TRBJ2-3; maybe TRBD1 (6 bases). This CDR3 region has 15 residues. Germline CDR1 SGHVS, CDR2 FNYEAQ. Trimming stripped 5 bases from V and 6 bases from J, with 18 bases between.

V and J are TRBV6-6 and TRBJ1-3; 7 nucleotides match TRBD1. This CDR3 comprises 15 residues. The junction had 4 bases not matched to a gene; V was cut back by 5 bases and J by 0 bases. Looked up from germline, CDR1 is MNHNY and CDR2 is SVGAGI (reference sequence). CDR3 sequence reads: CASSDRVSSGNTIYF. The CDR3 DNA sequence: TGTGCCAGCAGTGACAGGGTTAGCTCTGGAAACACCATATATTTT.

This chain joins TRBV2 and TRBJ1-2, with a tentative D call TRBD1 (5 bases). Germline V gives CDR1 SNHLY, CDR2 FYNNEI. The CDR3 length is 12 residues. Trimming cost V 4 bases and J 3 bases, with 6 bases left between them. CDR3 protein: CASSGGDYGYTF. DNA for the CDR3: TGTGCCAGCAGTGGGGGGGACTATGGCTACACCTTC.

The chain joins TRBV14 to TRBJ2-1, with 9 bases matching TRBD2. The CDR3 length is 15 residues. Germline V gene lookup returns CDR1 SGHDN and CDR2 FVKESK. The ends lost 4 bases at V and 9 bases at J; junction bases unmatched: 10. Here the CDR3 DNA reads TGTGCCAGCAGCCCCAGCGGGGGGATCGTCACTGAGCAGTTCTTC. Protein sequence: CASSPSGGIVTEQFF.

In the case of this clone: The same CDR3 is also encoded by other DNA sequences in this sample. CDR3 nucleotide sequence: TGTGCCAGCAGTTTATCATCGGGATACGAGCAGTACTTC. This sequence encodes CASSLSSGYEQYF. The genes are TRBV27 and TRBJ2-7; D is possibly TRBD2 (5 bases). The length of the CDR3 is 13 residues. Looked up from germline, CDR1 is MNHEY and CDR2 is SMNVEV (reference sequence). The ends were cut back, 0 bases at V and 4 bases at J, with 7 bases in the middle.

On this clone: This sample includes further DNA sequences coding for the same CDR3. This sequence joins TRBV5-1 and TRBJ1-6; TRBD1 is a possible D gene (5 bases). V was trimmed by 4 bases and J by 5 bases, leaving 10 bases between them. The CDR3 sequence is 14 residues long. In germline, CDR1 is SGHRS, CDR2 YFSETQ. DNA for the CDR3: TGCGCCAGCAGCCTAGGACAAGATAATTCACCCCTCCACTTT. It is translated as CASSLGQDNSPLHF. Using reference TRBV5-1 and TRBJ1-6 for the parts outside the CDR3, the full variable domain is KAGVTQTPRYLIKTRGQQVTLSCSPISGHRSVSWYQQTPGQGLQFLFEYFSETQRNKGNFPGRFSGRQFSNSRSEMNVSTLELGDSALYLCASSLGQDNSPLHFGNGTRLTVT.